This entry features one T cell receptor beta chain sequence. These data originate in a study of cytotoxic CD8 clonotypes in ibrutinib-treated CLL. Whole-study context: Among responders, roughly 24 were partial and 2 complete; after median approximately six years, about 15 stayed remitted and 12 progressed. On average, approximately 95,000 productive rearrangements and approximately 250,000 productive templates per sample.

Trimming removed 4 bases from V and 5 bases from J; junction bases left unmatched: 10. CDR1 and CDR2 (germline): SGHRS, YFSETQ. This CDR3 has 17 residues. Repertoires were generated with immunoSEQ multiplex PCR, while TCRdb's copy carries only in-frame clones and drops some. The table shows around 140,000 clones, with approximately 85% occurring only once. The chain employs TRBV5-1 and TRBJ2-7; 15 positions match TRBD2. The receptor's source is a human donor with chronic lymphocytic leukemia. Here the sequenced sample was PBMCs, taken after 24 months of ibrutinib treatment. The CDR3 is CASSRTSGRARGDEQYF. In nucleotides, the CDR3 is TGCGCCAGCAGCCGGACTAGCGGGAGGGCCAGGGGCGACGAGCAGTACTTC.